This TCR beta chain was identified in a study of cytomegalovirus exposure and HLA in healthy donors. Study-level points and caveats: There were some public TCRs occurring in many donors, but most TCR sequences were rare. In a later analysis, donors in an Asian-associated ancestry cluster reportedly had fewer N-insertions in productive TCRs than the cohort mean. There were 160 or so TCR beta chains listed as cytomegalovirus-associated. Based on reports, TCR beta sequences accurately predicted HLA-A and HLA-B alleles for most subjects.

PCR employed 60 Vbeta and 13 Jbeta primers. Generated by immunoSEQ multiplex PCR, the TCRdb table keeps only in-frame clones and is missing some. The sample lists some 130,000 clones, roughly three quarters occurring once. CDR1 is SGDLS and CDR2 is YYNGEE in the germline V gene. With V trimmed by 0 bases and J by 8 bases, 17 bases remained unmatched. The CDR3 length is 18 residues. Comment on this clone: The target antigen is unknown.

This sequence joins TRBV9 and TRBJ2-1; 7 positions match TRBD2. Material for sequencing was PBMCs. The sequence was obtained from a man aged 40-49 years in good health and CMV-seronegative. CDR3 in amino acids: CASSVEERGGTGVDEQFF. CDR3 nucleotide sequence: TGTGCCAGCAGCGTAGAGGAGCGGGGAGGAACGGGGGTGGATGAGCAGTTCTTC.